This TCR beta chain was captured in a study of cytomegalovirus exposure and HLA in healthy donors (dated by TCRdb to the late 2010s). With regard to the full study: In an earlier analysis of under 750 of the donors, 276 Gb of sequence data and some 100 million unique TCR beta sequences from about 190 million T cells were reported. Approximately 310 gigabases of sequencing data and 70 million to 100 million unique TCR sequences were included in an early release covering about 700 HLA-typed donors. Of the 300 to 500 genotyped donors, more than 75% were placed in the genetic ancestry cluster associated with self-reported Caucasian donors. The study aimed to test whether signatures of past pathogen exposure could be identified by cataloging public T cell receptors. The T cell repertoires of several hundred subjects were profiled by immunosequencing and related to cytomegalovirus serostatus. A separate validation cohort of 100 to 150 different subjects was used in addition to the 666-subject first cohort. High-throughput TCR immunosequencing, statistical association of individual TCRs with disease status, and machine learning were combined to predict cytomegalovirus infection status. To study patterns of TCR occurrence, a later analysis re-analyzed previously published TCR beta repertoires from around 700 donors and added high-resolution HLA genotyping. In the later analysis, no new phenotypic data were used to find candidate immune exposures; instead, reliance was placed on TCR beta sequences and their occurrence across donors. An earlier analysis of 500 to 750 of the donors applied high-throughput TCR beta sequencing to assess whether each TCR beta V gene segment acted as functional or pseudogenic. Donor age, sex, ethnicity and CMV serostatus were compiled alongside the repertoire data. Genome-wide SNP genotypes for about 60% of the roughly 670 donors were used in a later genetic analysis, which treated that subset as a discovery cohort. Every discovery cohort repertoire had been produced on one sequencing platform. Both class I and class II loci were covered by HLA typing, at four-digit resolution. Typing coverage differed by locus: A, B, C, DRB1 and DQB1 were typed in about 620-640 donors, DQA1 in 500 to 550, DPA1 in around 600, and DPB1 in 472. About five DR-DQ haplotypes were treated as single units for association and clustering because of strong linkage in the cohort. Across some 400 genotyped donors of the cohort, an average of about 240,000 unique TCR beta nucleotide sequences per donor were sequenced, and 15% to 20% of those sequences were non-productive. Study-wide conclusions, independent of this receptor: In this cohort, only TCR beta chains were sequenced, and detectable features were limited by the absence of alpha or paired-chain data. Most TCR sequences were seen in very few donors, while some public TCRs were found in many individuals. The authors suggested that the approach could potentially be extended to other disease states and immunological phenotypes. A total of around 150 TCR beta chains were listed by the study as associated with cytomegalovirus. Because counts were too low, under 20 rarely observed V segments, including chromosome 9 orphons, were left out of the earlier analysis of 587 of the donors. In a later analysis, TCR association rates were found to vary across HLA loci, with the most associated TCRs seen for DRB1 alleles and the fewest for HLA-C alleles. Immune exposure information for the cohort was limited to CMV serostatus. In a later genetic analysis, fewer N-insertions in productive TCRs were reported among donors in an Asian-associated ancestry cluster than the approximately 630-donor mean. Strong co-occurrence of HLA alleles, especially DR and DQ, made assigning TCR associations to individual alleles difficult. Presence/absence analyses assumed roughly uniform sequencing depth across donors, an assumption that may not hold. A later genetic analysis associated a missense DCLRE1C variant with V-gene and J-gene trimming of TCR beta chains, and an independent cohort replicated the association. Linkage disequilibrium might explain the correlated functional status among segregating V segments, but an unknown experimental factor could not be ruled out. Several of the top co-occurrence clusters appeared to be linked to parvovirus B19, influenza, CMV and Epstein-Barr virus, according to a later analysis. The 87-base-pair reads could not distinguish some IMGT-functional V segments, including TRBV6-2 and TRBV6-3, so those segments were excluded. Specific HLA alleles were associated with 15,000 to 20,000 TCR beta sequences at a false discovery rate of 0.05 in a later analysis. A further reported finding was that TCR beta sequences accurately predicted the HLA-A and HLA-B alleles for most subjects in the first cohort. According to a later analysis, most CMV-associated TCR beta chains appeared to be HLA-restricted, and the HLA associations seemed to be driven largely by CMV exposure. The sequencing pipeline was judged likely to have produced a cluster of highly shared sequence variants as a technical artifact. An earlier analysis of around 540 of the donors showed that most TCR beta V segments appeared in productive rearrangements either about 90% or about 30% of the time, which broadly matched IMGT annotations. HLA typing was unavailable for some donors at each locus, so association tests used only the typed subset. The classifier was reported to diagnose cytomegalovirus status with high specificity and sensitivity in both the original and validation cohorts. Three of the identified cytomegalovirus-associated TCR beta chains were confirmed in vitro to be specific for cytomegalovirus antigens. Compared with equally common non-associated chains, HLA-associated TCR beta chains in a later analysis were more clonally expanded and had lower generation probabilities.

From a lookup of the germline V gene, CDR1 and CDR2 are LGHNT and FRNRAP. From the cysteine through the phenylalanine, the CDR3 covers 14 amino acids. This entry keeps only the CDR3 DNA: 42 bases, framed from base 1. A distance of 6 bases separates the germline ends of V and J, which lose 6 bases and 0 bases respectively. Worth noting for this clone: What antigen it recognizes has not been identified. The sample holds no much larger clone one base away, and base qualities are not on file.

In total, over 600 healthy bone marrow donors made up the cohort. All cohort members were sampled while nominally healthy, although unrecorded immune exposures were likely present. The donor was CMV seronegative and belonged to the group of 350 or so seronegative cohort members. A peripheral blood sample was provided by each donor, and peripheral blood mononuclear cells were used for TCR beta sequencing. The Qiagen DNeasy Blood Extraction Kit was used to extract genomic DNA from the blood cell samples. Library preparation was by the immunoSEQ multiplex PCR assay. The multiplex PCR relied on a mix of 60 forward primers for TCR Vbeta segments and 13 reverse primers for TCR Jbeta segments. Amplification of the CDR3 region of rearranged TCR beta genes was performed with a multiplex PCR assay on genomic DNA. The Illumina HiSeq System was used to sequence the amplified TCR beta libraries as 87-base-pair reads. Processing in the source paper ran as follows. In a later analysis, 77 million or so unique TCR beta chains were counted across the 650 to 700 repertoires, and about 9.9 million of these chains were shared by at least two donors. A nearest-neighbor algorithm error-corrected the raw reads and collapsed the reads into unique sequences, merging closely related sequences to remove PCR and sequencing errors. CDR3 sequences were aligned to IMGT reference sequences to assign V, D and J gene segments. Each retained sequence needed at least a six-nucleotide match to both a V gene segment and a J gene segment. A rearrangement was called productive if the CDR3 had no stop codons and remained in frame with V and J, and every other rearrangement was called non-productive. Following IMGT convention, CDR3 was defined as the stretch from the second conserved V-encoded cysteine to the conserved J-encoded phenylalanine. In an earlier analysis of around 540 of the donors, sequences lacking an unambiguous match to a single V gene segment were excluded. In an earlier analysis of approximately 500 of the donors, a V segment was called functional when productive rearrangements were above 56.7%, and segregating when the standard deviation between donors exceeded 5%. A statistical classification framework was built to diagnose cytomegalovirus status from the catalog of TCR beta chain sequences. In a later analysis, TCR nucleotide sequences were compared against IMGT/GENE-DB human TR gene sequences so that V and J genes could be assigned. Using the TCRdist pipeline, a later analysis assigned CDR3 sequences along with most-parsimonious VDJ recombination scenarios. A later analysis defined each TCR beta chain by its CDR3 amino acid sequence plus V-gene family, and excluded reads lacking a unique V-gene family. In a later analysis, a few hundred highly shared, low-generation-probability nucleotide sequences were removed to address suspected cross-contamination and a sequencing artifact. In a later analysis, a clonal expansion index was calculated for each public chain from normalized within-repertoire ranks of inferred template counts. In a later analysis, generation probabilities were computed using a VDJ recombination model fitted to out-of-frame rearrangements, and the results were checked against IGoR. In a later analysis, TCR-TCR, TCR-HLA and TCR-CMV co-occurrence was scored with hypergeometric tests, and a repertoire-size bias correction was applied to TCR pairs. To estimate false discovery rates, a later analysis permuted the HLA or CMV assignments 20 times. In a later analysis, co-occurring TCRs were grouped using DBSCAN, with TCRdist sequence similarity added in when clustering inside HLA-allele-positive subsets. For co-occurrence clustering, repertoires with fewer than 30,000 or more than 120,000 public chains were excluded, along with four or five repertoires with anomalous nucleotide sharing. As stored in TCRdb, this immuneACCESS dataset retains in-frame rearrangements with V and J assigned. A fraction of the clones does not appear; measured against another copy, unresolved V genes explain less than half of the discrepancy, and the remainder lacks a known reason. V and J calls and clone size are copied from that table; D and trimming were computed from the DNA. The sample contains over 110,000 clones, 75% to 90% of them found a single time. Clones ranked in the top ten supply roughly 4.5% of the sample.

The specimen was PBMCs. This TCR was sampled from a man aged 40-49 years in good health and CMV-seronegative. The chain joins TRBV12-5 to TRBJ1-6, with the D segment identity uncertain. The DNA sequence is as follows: TGTGCTAGTGGCACAAACTCCTATAATTCACCCCTCCACTTT. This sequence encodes CASGTNSYNSPLHF.